The 17 T cell receptor beta chains given below trace back to one sample, sequenced in a study of T cells in tumors after PD-1 blockade. The data were produced by immunoSEQ multiplex PCR, yet TCRdb's version contains in-frame clones alone and is incomplete. The sample contains around 60,000 clones, about 82% of which appear only once. The material was PBMCs, obtained before anti-PD-1 treatment. These receptors were taken from a human donor with basal cell carcinoma.

Written as DNA, the CDR3 is TGTGCCAGCAGCCCAGTGGGACAGAATCAGCCCCAGCATTTT. Its translation is CASSPVGQNQPQHF. V is TRBV14 and J is TRBJ1-5; 7 nucleotides match TRBD1. CDR1 SGHDN and CDR2 FVKESK come from the germline V gene. This CDR3 has 14 residues. With 4 bases clipped from V and 4 bases from J, the junction kept 4 bases outside the gene matches.

V usage is TRBV5-1 and J usage is TRBJ1-1; tentative D call: TRBD1 (6 bases). The V end lost 0 bases, the J end lost 0 bases, and 6 bases lay between the germline ends. This CDR3 is built from 14 residues. The germline gives CDR1 SGHRS, CDR2 YFSETQ. CDR3 amino acids: CASSLDRVNTEAFF. The CDR3 bases are TGCGCCAGCAGCTTGGACAGGGTGAACACTGAAGCTTTCTTT. The full variable domain, with the rest looked up from reference TRBV5-1 and TRBJ1-1, is KAGVTQTPRYLIKTRGQQVTLSCSPISGHRSVSWYQQTPGQGLQFLFEYFSETQRNKGNFPGRFSGRQFSNSRSEMNVSTLELGDSALYLCASSLDRVNTEAFFGQGTRLTVV.

This rearrangement joins TRBV27 to TRBJ2-4; D ambiguous. Germline assignment: CDR1 MNHEY and CDR2 SMNVEV (reference sequence). Trimming pared 0 bases from V and 6 bases from J, leaving 9 bases between. The CDR3 has 14 residues. The CDR3 sequence is CASSLSIGPNIQYF. The CDR3 region has the DNA TGTGCCAGCAGTTTATCTATAGGACCAAACATTCAGTACTTC.

This clone was seen once. The V call is TRBV6-5, the J call TRBJ2-4; no reliable D call. The CDR3 is made up of 15 amino acids. CDR1 is MNHEY and CDR2 is SVGAGI in the germline V gene. The germline V and J ends were trimmed by 6 bases and 0 bases, with 12 bases remaining between them. The CDR3 DNA follows: TGTGCCAGCAGGTCGAGGAATATAGCCAAAAACATTCAGTACTTC. This sequence encodes CASRSRNIAKNIQYF.

The rearrangement links TRBV11-3 to TRBJ2-2, with D maybe TRBD1 (5 bases). Germline CDR1 SGHNT, CDR2 YENEEA. Trimming pared 1 base from V and 2 bases from J, leaving 14 bases between. There are 17 residues in the CDR3. Written as DNA, the CDR3 is TGTGCCAGCAGCTTAGTGGCAGGGCGCCTAAACACCGGGGAGCTGTTTTTT. This encodes CASSLVAGRLNTGELFF.

This clone was counted only a few times. The rearrangement joins TRBV9 to TRBJ2-5; D gene uncertain. In germline, CDR1 is SGDLS, CDR2 YYNGEE. This CDR3 region has 14 residues. V gave up 0 bases and J gave up 5 bases, with 11 bases separating them. The CDR3 is CASSVGNPSETQYF. The CDR3 DNA reads as TGTGCCAGCAGCGTAGGAAACCCCTCGGAGACCCAGTACTTC.

V and J are TRBV5-8 and TRBJ2-3, with 13 positions matching TRBD2. V shed 0 bases, J shed 5 bases, and the junction held 0 bases outside the gene matches. The CDR3 sequence is 15 residues long. The germline gives CDR1 SGHTS, CDR2 YDEGEE. Written as DNA, the CDR3 is TGTGCCAGCAGCTTGGGACTAGCGGGGGGAGATACGCAGTATTTT. Translation: CASSLGLAGGDTQYF. The entire variable domain, with the rest obtained from reference TRBV5-8 and TRBJ2-3, is as follows: EAGVTQSPTHLIKTRGQQATLRCSPISGHTSVYWYQQALGLGLQFLLWYDEGEERNRGNFPPRFSGRQFPNYSSELNVNALELEDSALYLCASSLGLAGGDTQYFGPGTRLTVL.

A note on this clone: A much larger clone differs by one base, so this may be a read error. The chain joins TRBV12-3 or TRBV12-4 to TRBJ2-2; D not certain. V was pared by 1 base and J by 1 base, with 1 base between. The CDR3 totals 13 residues. CDR3 sequence: CASSLGNTGELFF. CDR3 sequence (DNA): TGTGCCAGCAGTTTAGGGAACACCGGGGAGCTGTTTTTT.

The table lists this clone with a count of one. V gene TRBV30 combines with J gene TRBJ2-7; D gene unclear. Trimming stripped 0 bases from V and 0 bases from J, with 6 bases between. In germline, CDR1 is GTSNPN, CDR2 SVGIG (reference sequence). CDR3 length: 13 amino acids. CDR3 protein: CAWSVVSSYEQYF. The CDR3 DNA reads TGTGCCTGGAGTGTAGTGAGCTCCTACGAGCAGTACTTC.

V and J are TRBV19 and TRBJ1-5; TRBD1 aligns across 10 bases. The CDR3 loop spans 15 amino acids. V was clipped by 1 base and J by 6 bases; unmatched bases: 3. Per germline, CDR1 LNHDA and CDR2 SQIVND (reference sequence). The DNA for the CDR3 is TGTGCCAGTAGTATAGCAGACAGGGGGCCTCAGCCCCAGCATTTT. Its protein product is CASSIADRGPQPQHF.

The chain combines TRBV10-2 with TRBJ2-1; 8 bases agree with TRBD2. In germline, CDR1 is WSHSY, CDR2 SAAADI. There are 15 residues in the CDR3. Unmatched junction bases numbered 3, after V lost 3 bases and J lost 2 bases. DNA of the CDR3: TGCGCCAGCAGTGACCCGGGGGGGCCCTACAATGAGCAGTTCTTC. Encoded protein: CASSDPGGPYNEQFF.

The chain carries TRBV10-3 and TRBJ1-2; TRBD1 might be the D (5 bases). Trimming cost V 0 bases and J 6 bases, with 14 bases left between them. From germline, CDR1 is ENHRY and CDR2 SYGVKD. This CDR3 has 15 amino acids. The CDR3 bases are TGTGCCATCAGTGAGTCCGGCCAGGGTGGAGATGGCTACACCTTC. Translating gives CAISESGQGGDGYTF.

The rearrangement uses TRBV19 and TRBJ1-6, with TRBD1 matching 8 bases. Germline loops: CDR1 LNHDA, CDR2 SQIVND (reference sequence). With V trimmed by 7 bases and J by 10 bases, 9 bases remained unmatched. This CDR3 contains 14 residues. The DNA for the CDR3 is TGTGCCAGTACGAAGGACAGGGCTGGATCACCCCTCCACTTT. It yields the protein CASTKDRAGSPLHF.

The rearrangement joins TRBV19 to TRBJ1-2; no reliable D call. The ends were cut back, 7 bases at V and 7 bases at J, with 13 bases in the middle. CDR1 LNHDA and CDR2 SQIVND come from the germline V gene (reference sequence). This CDR3 has 12 residues. In DNA, the CDR3 is TGTGCCAGTACACCGGGATGGACTGGCTACACCTTC. Translating it yields CASTPGWTGYTF.

This chain joins TRBV19 and TRBJ1-5; D uncertain. Germline V CDR1 and CDR2: LNHDA, SQIVND (reference sequence). This CDR3 contains 15 residues. Trimming took off 4 bases at V and 0 bases at J, with 10 bases between the two ends. The CDR3 here is CASSSTVNSNQPQHF. As DNA, the CDR3 is TGTGCCAGTAGTAGCACGGTTAATAGCAATCAGCCCCAGCATTTT.

The rearrangement links TRBV11-1 to TRBJ2-5; tentative D call: TRBD2 (6 bases). From germline, CDR1 is SGHAT and CDR2 FQDESV (reference sequence). CDR3 length: 15 residues. Trimming took 4 bases from V and 4 from J, leaving 16 bases between them. As DNA, the CDR3 is TGTGCCAGCAGCTCGTTCGGAGGGGTTGGAGAGACCCAGTACTTC. It is translated as CASSSFGGVGETQYF.

The genes are TRBV5-5 and TRBJ1-1; no clear D. In germline, CDR1 is SGHKS, CDR2 YYEKEE (reference sequence). V was pared by 0 bases and J by 1 base, with 22 bases between. This CDR3 contains 19 residues. The CDR3 sequence: CASSLANGLILRPNTEAFF. CDR3 nucleotides: TGTGCCAGCAGCTTGGCTAATGGACTCATACTACGCCCGAACACTGAAGCTTTCTTT.